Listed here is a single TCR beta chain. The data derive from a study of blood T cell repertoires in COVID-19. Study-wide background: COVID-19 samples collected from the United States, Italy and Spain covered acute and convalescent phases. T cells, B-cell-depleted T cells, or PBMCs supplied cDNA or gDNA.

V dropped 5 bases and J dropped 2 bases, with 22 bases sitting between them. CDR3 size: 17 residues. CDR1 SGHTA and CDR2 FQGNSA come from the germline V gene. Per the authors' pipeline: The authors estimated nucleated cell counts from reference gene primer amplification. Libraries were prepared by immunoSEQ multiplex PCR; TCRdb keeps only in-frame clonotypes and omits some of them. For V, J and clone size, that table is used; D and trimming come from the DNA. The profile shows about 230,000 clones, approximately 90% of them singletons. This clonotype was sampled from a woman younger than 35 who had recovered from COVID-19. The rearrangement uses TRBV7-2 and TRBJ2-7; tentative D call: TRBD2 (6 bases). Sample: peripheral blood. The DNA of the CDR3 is TGTGCCAGCAGCCCGTATGGAGGGTTCCGCCCCACCTACGAGCAGTACTTC. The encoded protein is CASSPYGGFRPTYEQYF.